These T cell receptor beta chains were read from a single sample in a study of patients and donors after allogeneic stem cell transplantation. TCRdb reprocessed the RT-PCR reads with MiXCR, giving one entry per CDR3 protein. The profile covers tens of thousands of distinct CDR3 sequences, with under 7.5% appearing a single time and about 32% taken by the ten largest. The specimen was blood, either unsorted or a sorted T cell fraction (not recorded which). The receptor source for this set is a human donor who was either an allogeneic HSCT recipient or a stem cell or donor lymphocyte infusion donor (not recorded which). It is not recorded whose cells these are; they may come from a transplant donor. Each CDR3 is given with its conserved first and last residue. Fields, in order: clone size, D gene, J gene, V gene, CDR3 protein, CDR3 DNA. A D gene is named only where the DNA matches it firmly. Where a row states a size, it is once, few, many or the class of an expanded clone; other rows omit it.

many,.,TRBJ1-1,TRBV4-2,CASSPRQGNTEAFF,TGTGCCAGCAGCCCCCGCCAGGGGAACACTGAAGCTTTCTTT
few,.,TRBJ2-7,TRBV5-6,CASSLANYEQYF,TGTGCCAGCAGCTTGGCCAACTACGAGCAGTACTTC
.,TRBD2,TRBJ2-7,TRBV9,CASSAGLAVPNEQYF,TGTGCCAGCAGCGCCGGACTAGCGGTTCCTAACGAGCAGTACTTC
.,TRBD2,TRBJ2-1,TRBV27,CASSLIAGVYNEQFF,TGTGCCAGCAGTTTAATAGCGGGAGTCTACAATGAGCAGTTCTTC
few,.,TRBJ2-7,TRBV6-5,CASSPHEGARTAGQYF,TGTGCCAGCAGCCCCCACGAGGGTGCGCGGACGGCTGGGCAGTACTTC
few,.,TRBJ1-6,TRBV20-1,CSARGTQTWNSPLHF,TGCAGTGCTAGAGGGACGCAGACTTGGAATTCACCCCTCCACTTT
.,TRBD2,TRBJ2-5,TRBV3-1,CASSQEELAEETQYF,TGTGCCAGCAGCCAAGAAGAACTAGCGGAAGAGACCCAGTACTTC
many,TRBD1,TRBJ1-2,TRBV3-1,CASSPTDRGNYGYTF,TGTGCCAGCAGCCCCACCGACAGGGGGAACTATGGCTACACCTTC
many,.,TRBJ2-2,TRBV6-4,CASRAPNTGELFF,TGTGCCAGCAGAGCACCTAACACCGGGGAGCTGTTTTTT
few,.,TRBJ2-2,TRBV6-5,CASSYRSDRRNTGELFF,TGTGCCAGCAGTTATCGGTCCGACAGGCGGAACACCGGGGAGCTGTTTTTT
many,TRBD1,TRBJ2-2,TRBV10-3,CAIRPGQGDTGELFF,TGTGCCATCAGGCCGGGACAGGGGGACACCGGGGAGCTGTTTTTT